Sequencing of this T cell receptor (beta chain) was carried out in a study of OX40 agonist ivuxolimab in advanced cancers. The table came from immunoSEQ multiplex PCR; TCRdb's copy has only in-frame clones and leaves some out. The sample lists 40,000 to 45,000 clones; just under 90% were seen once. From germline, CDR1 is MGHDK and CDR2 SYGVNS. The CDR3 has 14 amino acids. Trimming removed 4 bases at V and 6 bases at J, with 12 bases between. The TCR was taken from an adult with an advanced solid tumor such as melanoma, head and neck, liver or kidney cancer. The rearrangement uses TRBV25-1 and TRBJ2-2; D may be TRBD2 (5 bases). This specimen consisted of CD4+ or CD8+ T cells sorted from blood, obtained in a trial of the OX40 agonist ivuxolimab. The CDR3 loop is CASSGRGSAGELFF. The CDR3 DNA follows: TGTGCCAGCAGTGGTCGAGGGAGCGCCGGGGAGCTGTTTTTT.